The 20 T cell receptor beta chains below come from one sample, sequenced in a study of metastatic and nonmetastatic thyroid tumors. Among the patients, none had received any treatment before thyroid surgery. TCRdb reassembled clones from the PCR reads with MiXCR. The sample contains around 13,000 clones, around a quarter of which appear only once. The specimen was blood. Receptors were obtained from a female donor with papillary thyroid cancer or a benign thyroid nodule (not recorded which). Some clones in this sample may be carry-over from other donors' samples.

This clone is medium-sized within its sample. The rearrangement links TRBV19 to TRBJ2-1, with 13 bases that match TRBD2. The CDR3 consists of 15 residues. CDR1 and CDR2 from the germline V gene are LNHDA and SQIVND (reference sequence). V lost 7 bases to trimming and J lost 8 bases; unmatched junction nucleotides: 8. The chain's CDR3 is CASKRTSGSLDEQFF. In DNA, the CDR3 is TGTGCCAGTAAAAGGACTAGCGGGAGTCTCGATGAGCAGTTCTTC.

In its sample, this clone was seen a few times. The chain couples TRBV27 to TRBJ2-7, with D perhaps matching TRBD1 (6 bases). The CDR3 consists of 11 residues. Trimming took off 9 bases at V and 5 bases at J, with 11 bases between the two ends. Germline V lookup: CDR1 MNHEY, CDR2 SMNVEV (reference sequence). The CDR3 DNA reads TGTGCCAGTACAGGGTTCAACGAGCAGTACTTC. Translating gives CASTGFNEQYF.

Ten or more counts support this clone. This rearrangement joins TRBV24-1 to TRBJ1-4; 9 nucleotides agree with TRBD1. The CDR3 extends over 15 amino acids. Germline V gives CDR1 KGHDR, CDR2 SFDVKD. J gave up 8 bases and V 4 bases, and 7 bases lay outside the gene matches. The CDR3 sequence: CATSDRTGDREKLFF. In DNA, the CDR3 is TGTGCCACCAGTGACCGGACAGGGGATAGGGAAAAACTGTTTTTT.

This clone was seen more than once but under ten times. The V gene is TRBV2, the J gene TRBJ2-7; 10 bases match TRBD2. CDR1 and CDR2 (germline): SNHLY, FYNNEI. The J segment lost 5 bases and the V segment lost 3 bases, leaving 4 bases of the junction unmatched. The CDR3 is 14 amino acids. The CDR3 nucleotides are TGTGCCAGCAGTGACCTAGCGGGAGTAAACGAGCAGTACTTC. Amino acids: CASSDLAGVNEQYF.

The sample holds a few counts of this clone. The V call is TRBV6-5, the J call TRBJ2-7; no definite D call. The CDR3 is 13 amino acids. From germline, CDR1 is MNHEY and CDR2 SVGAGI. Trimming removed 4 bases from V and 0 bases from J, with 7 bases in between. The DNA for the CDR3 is TGTGCCAGCAGTTTTGGTGGCTCCTACGAGCAGTACTTC. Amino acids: CASSFGGSYEQYF.

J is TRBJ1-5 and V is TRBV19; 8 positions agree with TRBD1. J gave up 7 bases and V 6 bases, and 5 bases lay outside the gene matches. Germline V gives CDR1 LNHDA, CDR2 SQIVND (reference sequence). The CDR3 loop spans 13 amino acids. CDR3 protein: CASRDRVGQPQHF. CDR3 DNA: TGTGCCAGTAGGGACAGGGTAGGACAGCCCCAGCATTTT.

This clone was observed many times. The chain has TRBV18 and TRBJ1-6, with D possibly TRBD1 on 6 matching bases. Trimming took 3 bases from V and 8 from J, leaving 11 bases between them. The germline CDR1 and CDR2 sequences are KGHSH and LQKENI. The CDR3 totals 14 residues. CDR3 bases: TGTGCCAGCTCACCGAGGGGGTTCGATTCACCCCTCCACTTT. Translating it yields CASSPRGFDSPLHF.

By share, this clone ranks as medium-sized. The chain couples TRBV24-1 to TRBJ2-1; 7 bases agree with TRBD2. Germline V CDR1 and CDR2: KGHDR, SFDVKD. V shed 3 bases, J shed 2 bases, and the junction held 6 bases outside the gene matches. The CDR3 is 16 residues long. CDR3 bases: TGTGCCACCAGTGATGGTAGTGGGGGGGCCTACAATGAGCAGTTCTTC. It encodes CATSDGSGGAYNEQFF.

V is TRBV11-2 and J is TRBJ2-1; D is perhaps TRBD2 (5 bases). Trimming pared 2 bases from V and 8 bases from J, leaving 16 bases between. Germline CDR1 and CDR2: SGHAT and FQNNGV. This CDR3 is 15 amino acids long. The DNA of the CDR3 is TGTGCCAGCAGCTTAATCCTAGCTGGTGGCGATGAGCAGTTCTTC. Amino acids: CASSLILAGGDEQFF.

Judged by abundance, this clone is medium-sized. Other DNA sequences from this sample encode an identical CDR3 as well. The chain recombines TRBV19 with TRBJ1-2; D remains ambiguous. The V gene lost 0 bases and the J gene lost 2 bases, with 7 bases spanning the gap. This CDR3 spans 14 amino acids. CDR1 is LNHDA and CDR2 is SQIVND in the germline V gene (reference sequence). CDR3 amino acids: CASSIEAGNYGYTF. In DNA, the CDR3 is TGTGCCAGTAGTATAGAGGCTGGGAACTATGGCTACACCTTC.

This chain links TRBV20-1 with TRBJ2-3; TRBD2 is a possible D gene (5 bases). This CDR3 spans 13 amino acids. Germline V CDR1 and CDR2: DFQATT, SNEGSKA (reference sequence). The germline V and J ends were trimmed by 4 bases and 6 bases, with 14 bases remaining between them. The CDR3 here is CSAITSIEDTQYF. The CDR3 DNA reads TGCAGTGCTATTACTAGTATAGAGGATACGCAGTATTTT.

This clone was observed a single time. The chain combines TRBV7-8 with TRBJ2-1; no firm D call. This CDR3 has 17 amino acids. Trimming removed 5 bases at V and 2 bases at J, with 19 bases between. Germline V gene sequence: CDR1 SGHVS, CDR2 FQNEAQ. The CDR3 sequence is CASSPSAKANTYNEQFF. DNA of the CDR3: TGTGCCAGCAGCCCCTCAGCCAAGGCTAATACCTACAATGAGCAGTTCTTC.

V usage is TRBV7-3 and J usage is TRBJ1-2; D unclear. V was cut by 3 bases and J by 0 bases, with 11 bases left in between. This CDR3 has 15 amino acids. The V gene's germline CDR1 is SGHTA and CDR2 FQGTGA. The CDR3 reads CASSFWADTNYGYTF. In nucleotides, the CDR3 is TGTGCCAGCAGCTTTTGGGCGGATACTAACTATGGCTACACCTTC.

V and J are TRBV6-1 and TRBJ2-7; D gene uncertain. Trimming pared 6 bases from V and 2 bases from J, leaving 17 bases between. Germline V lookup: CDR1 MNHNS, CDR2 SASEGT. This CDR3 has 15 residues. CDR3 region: CASSSAVGGAYEQYF. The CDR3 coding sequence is TGTGCCAGCAGCTCAGCAGTGGGCGGAGCCTACGAGCAGTACTTC.

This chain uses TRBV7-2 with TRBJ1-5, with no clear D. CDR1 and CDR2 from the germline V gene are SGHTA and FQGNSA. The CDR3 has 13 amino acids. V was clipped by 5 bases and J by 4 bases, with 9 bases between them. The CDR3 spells CASSPYSNQPQHF. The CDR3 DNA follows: TGTGCCAGCAGCCCATATAGTAATCAGCCCCAGCATTTT.

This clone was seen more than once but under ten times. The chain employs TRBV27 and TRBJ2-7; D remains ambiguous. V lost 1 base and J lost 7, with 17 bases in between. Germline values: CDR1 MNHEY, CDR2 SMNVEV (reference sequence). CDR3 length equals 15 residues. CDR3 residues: CASSLYTAPLREQYF. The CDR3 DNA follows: TGTGCCAGCAGTTTATACACGGCTCCCCTACGGGAGCAGTACTTC.

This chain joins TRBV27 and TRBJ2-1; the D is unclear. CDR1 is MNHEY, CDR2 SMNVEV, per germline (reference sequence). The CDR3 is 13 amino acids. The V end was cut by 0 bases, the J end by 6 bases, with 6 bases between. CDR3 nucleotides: TGTGCCAGCAGTTTATCTCATCGCAATGAGCAGTTCTTC. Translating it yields CASSLSHRNEQFF.

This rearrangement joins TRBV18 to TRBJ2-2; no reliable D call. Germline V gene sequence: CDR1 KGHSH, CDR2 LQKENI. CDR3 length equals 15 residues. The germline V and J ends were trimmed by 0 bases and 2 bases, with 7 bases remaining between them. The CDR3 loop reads CASSPPTVNTGELFF. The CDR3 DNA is TGTGCCAGCTCACCACCGACCGTTAACACCGGGGAGCTGTTTTTT.

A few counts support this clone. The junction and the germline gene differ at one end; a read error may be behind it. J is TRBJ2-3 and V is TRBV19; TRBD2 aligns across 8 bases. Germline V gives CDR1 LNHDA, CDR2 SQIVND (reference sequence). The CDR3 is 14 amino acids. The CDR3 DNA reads TGTGTCAGTAATAGCGGGATCTACACAGATAGGCAGTATTTT. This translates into CVSNSGIYTDRQYF. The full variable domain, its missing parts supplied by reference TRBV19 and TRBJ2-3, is DGGITQSPKYLFRKEGQNVTLSCEQNLNHDAMYWYRQDPGQGLRLIYYSQIVNDFQKGDIAEGYSVSREKKESFPLTVTSAQKNPTAFYLCVSNSGIYTDRQYFGPGTRLTVL.

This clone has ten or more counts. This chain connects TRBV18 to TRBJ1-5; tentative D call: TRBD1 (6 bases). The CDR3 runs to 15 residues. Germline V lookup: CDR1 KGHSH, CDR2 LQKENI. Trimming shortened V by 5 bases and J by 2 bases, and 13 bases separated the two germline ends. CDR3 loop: CASSSGAGGNQPQHF. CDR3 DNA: TGTGCCAGCTCATCAGGGGCAGGGGGCAATCAGCCCCAGCATTTT.